The source of this T cell receptor beta chain is a study of blood T cells in healthy people across ages (dated by TCRdb to about 2015). About the investigation overall: Template switching captured roughly one uniquely barcoded TCR beta cDNA molecule per two T cells in model experiments. Age-related changes in TCR beta repertoire diversity were measured in the study by deep sequencing normalized with unique cDNA molecular identifiers. Four age groups were formed from the donors: young (average 16 years), middle-aged (approximately 42), aged (roughly 58) and long-lived (around 82). To avoid experimental bias, donors of different ages were spread randomly across the sequencing lanes. Using the same blood draw, the study looked at two additional independent replicas of 1 million unique cDNA reads for two donors, one aged 18 to 30 and the other aged 80 or older. Results the study describes overall, beyond this receptor: Because profiling used bulk unsorted PBMCs, naive and antigen-experienced compartments could not be compared conclusively. As age increased, observed TCR beta diversity per million T cells dropped in a roughly linear way, and a significant reduction was already evident by age 40. Estimates of total diversity based on one million sequenced T cells were regarded as lower bounds and as underestimates. There was a strong correlation between observed TCR beta diversity and the percentage of naive T cells measured by flow cytometry. The long-lived group showed more naive CD4+ T cells, fewer expanded clones and increased TCR diversity than the aged group, suggesting age selection. The CMV infection status of donors was not known, potentially confounding age-related changes in expanded clonotypes.

This clonotype occurred many times. The target of this receptor is not known. Base qualities are not provided; no much larger clone lies one nucleotide away. After removal of 0 bases from V and 7 bases from J, the junction retains 6 bases not matched to a gene. CDR1 SGHRS and CDR2 YFSETQ are derived from the germline V gene. The CDR3 holds 15 amino acids from the cysteine to the phenylalanine. Solely the CDR3 DNA is kept, with 45 bases framed from the first base. The roughly 37 donors, aged 6 to 90 years, were systemically healthy Caucasian individuals from Russia. Each donor gave around 9 milliliters of peripheral blood, collected into EDTA-treated Vacutainer tubes. Ficoll-Paque density-gradient centrifugation was used to isolate PBMCs, with at least 6 million obtained per sample. Trizol reagent was used to extract total RNA from the PBMCs, yielding at least 5.5 micrograms per sample. For every donor, flow cytometry on a PBMC aliquot measured the percentage of naive CD45RAhigh/CD27high T cells.

Library preparation was by 5' RACE. Sequencing relied on an Illumina HiSeq 2500. A second 7 to 11 cycle PCR used a sample-barcoded 5' primer and a J-beta primer mix. A template-switch 5' adaptor carrying 12 random nucleotides introduced a unique molecular identifier onto each TCR beta cDNA molecule. At least 2.5 million CDR3-containing paired-end reads were obtained from each sample. First-strand cDNA was synthesized from all RNA with the Mint cDNA synthesis kit, primed by a TRBC-specific oligonucleotide. Following uracil-DNA glycosylase treatment, all cDNA underwent a first 18-cycle PCR with the universal primers M1SS and BC2_uni_R. Turning to the authors' computational methods: For normalization, 1 million high-quality reads were randomly selected from each sample, with every read carrying a distinct molecular identifier. Instead of being binned into consensus sequences, reads with shared molecular identifiers were discarded. MiTCR, set to a Q25 quality threshold and the strictest error-elimination algorithm, was used for CDR3 identification, clonotype clustering and error correction. A nonparametric unseen species model using Euler transformation provided a lower-bound estimate of total TCR beta diversity. Starting from the raw public reads, TCRdb applied fastp trimming at Q25, assembled clones with MiXCR and retained in-frame beta chains. Identical CDR3 proteins give one entry, which carries the most common genes and DNA. The V and J calls come from TCRdb's annotation, not from the publication. The sample table contains some 900,000 distinct CDR3 sequences; only one count was recorded for under 30% of them. 15% to 20% of the sample is in the top ten clones.

The material sequenced was blood. The sequence came from a woman aged 80 or over in good health. Recombination joined TRBV5-1 with TRBJ2-1, with 8 middle bases fitting TRBD2. The nucleotide sequence is TGCGCCAGCAGCTTGGCACCGGGGGGGACTAATGAGCAGTTCTTC. It is translated as CASSLAPGGTNEQFF.